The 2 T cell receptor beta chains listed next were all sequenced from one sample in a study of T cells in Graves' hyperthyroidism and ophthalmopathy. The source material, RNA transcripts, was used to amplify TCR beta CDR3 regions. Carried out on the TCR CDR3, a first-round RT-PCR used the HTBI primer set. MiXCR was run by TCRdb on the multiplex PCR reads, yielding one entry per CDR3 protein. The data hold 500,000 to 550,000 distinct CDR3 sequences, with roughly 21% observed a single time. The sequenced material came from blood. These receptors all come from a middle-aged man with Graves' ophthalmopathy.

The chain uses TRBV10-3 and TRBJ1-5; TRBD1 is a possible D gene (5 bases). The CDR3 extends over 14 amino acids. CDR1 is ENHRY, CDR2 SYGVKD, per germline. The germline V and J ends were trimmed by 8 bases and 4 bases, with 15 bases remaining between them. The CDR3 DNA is TGTGCCATCGGGGGTACAGTGTCAAATCAGCCCCAGCATTTT. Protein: CAIGGTVSNQPQHF.

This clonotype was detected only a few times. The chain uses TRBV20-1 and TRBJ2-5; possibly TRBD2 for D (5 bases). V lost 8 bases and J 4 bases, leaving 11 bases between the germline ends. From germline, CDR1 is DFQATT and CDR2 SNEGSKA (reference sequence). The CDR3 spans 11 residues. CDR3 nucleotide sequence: TGCAGTCATGGTGGAGGAGAGACCCAGTACTTC. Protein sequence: CSHGGGETQYF.